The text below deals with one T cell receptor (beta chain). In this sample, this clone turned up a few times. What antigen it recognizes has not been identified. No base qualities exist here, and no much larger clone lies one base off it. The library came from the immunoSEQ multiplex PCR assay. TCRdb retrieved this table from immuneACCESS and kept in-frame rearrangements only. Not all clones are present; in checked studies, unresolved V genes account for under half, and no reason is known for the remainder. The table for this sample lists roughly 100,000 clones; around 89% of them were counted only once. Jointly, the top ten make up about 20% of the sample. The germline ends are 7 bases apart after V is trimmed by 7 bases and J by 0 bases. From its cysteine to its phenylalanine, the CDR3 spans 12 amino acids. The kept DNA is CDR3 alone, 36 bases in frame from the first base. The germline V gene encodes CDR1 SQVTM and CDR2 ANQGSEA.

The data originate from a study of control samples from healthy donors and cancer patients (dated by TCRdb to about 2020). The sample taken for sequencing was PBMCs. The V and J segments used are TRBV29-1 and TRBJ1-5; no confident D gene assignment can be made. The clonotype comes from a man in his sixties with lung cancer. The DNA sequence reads TGCAGCGCTTCTAATAGCAATCAGCCCCAGCATTTT. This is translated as CSASNSNQPQHF.